The 25 T cell receptor beta chains listed next were all sequenced from one sample in a study of cytomegalovirus exposure and HLA in healthy donors (dated 2017 in TCRdb). The library was built by means of the immunoSEQ multiplex PCR assay. For the multiplex PCR, a mixture combining 60 forward primers for TCR Vbeta segments and 13 reverse primers for TCR Jbeta segments was used. TCRdb carries this immuneACCESS record with in-frame sequences only. Its versions omit some clonotypes, under half of them owing to an unresolved V gene in the studies checked, with the rest unexplained. A total of around 100,000 clones appear in this sample, roughly 85% of them only once. The ten largest clones add up to 2.5% to 3.5% of the sample. Input material: PBMCs. Every receptor here comes from a woman in her 40s in good health and CMV-seronegative.

V usage is TRBV5-5 and J usage is TRBJ1-1; the D gene is possibly TRBD1 (5 bases). V lost 0 bases and J 2 bases, leaving 11 bases between the germline ends. CDR1 is SGHKS and CDR2 is YYEKEE in the germline V gene (reference sequence). There are 15 residues in the CDR3. CDR3 sequence reads: CASSLVGGGNTEAFF. The CDR3 bases are TGTGCCAGCAGCTTGGTTGGGGGGGGAAACACTGAAGCTTTCTTT.

The chain links TRBV28 to TRBJ2-1; TRBD1 aligns across 8 bases. V shed 0 bases, J shed 0 bases, and the junction held 25 bases outside the gene matches. CDR3 length: 24 residues. The germline gives CDR1 MDHEN, CDR2 SYDVKM. The CDR3 loop is CASSLWPPGQVILSAERSYNEQFF. As DNA, the CDR3 is TGTGCCAGCAGTTTATGGCCACCGGGACAGGTCATACTCTCGGCGGAACGCTCCTACAATGAGCAGTTCTTC.

The gene calls are TRBV27 and TRBJ1-1; D not certain. This CDR3 is built from 13 residues. V was cut by 5 bases and J by 4 bases, with 11 bases left in between. Germline CDR1 reads MNHEY; CDR2 reads SMNVEV (reference sequence). The CDR3 DNA reads TGTGCCAGCAGTCTTATCCGAGGCACTGAAGCTTTCTTT. Protein: CASSLIRGTEAFF.

This clone appeared a single time. The chain has TRBV7-9 and TRBJ2-7, with 9 bases aligning to TRBD1. Germline trimming cut 1 base from V and 5 bases from J; bases unmatched to any gene: 9. Germline CDR1 and CDR2: SEHNR and FQNEAQ (reference sequence). The CDR3 runs to 16 residues. CDR3 protein: CASSLVQDRGSHEQYF. CDR3 sequence (DNA): TGTGCCAGCAGCTTAGTACAGGACAGGGGTTCCCACGAGCAGTACTTC.

The genes are TRBV25-1 and TRBJ2-2, with 7 bases matching TRBD1. Unmatched junction bases numbered 4, after V lost 4 bases and J lost 5 bases. Germline CDR1 is MGHDK and CDR2 is SYGVNS. The CDR3 is 14 amino acids. CDR3 bases: TGTGCCAGCAGTGCGCCACAGGGGACCGGGGAGCTGTTTTTT. This encodes CASSAPQGTGELFF.

This clone appeared a few times. This chain uses TRBV5-4 with TRBJ2-7, with TRBD1 matching 12 bases. The CDR3 consists of 16 residues. Germline CDR1 SGHNT, CDR2 YYREEE (reference sequence). V was pared by 2 bases and J by 6 bases, with 9 bases of the junction left unmatched. The CDR3 DNA sequence: TGTGCCAGCAGCTTCCCGGGACAGGGGGCCCATGGCGAGCAGTACTTC. The encoded protein is CASSFPGQGAHGEQYF.

The V call is TRBV11-3, the J call TRBJ2-5, with 7 bases matching TRBD1. Germline assignment: CDR1 SGHNT and CDR2 YENEEA. The CDR3 contains 15 residues. Unmatched junction bases numbered 10, after V lost 4 bases and J lost 5 bases. In DNA, the CDR3 is TGTGCCAGCAGCTCGACCTCGGGACAGTTCGAGACCCAGTACTTC. This gives the protein CASSSTSGQFETQYF.

CDR3 in amino acids: CSVERGVGSYNEQFF. The CDR3 DNA reads as TGCAGCGTTGAGCGGGGGGTAGGGTCCTACAATGAGCAGTTCTTC. The V gene is TRBV29-1, the J gene TRBJ2-1; 8 bases line up with TRBD2. The J segment lost 1 base and the V segment lost 3 bases, leaving 5 bases of the junction unmatched. The CDR3 runs 15 residues. Germline CDR1 reads SQVTM; CDR2 reads ANQGSEA.

The gene calls are TRBV6-1 and TRBJ2-2; a weak D match, TRBD1 (6 bases). The V end lost 7 bases, the J end lost 7 bases, and 16 bases lay between the germline ends. This CDR3 comprises 14 residues. CDR1 MNHNS and CDR2 SASEGT come from the germline V gene. The DNA of the CDR3 is TGTGCCAGCACACAGGGTATAGAGAACGGGGAGCTGTTTTTT. Translated: CASTQGIENGELFF.

This clone has just one count. The chain carries TRBV5-1 and TRBJ2-1; D call uncertain. CDR1 and CDR2 (germline): SGHRS, YFSETQ. V lost 9 bases and J 7 bases, leaving 20 bases between the germline ends. The CDR3 is 14 residues long. CDR3 region: CATAISLDGNEQFF. CDR3 sequence (DNA): TGCGCCACCGCCATAAGCCTAGACGGGAATGAGCAGTTCTTC.

The J gene is TRBJ2-7, the V gene TRBV28, with TRBD1 matching 10 bases. Germline loops: CDR1 MDHEN, CDR2 SYDVKM. CDR3 length: 14 residues. Trimming at V came to 3 bases and at J to 3 bases, leaving 2 bases not matched to a gene. Written as DNA, the CDR3 is TGTGCCAGCAGTTTGGGACAGGGGAGCTACGAGCAGTACTTC. It is translated as CASSLGQGSYEQYF.

The chain links TRBV9 to TRBJ2-5, with 12 bases matching TRBD2. The CDR3 loop spans 16 amino acids. The ends lost 0 bases at V and 4 bases at J; junction bases unmatched: 4. Germline assignment: CDR1 SGDLS and CDR2 YYNGEE. This CDR3 is CASSVVASGRGETQYF. The CDR3 DNA reads as TGTGCCAGCAGCGTAGTGGCTAGCGGGAGGGGAGAGACCCAGTACTTC.

J is TRBJ2-7 and V is TRBV7-2; 14 nucleotides align to TRBD2. V lost 5 bases to trimming and J lost 6 bases; unmatched junction nucleotides: 3. Germline assignment: CDR1 SGHTA and CDR2 FQGNSA. The CDR3 runs to 14 residues. Here the CDR3 DNA reads TGTGCCAGCAGCACCGGACTAGCGGGAGGCGAGCAGTACTTC. It encodes CASSTGLAGGEQYF.

V is TRBV19 and J is TRBJ2-3; D unresolved. Germline CDR1 and CDR2: LNHDA and SQIVND (reference sequence). The CDR3 has 11 amino acids. With 9 bases removed from V and 5 bases from J, the gap between germline ends came to 9 bases. CDR3 region: CASATGDTQYF. In DNA form, the CDR3 reads TGTGCCAGCGCGACTGGAGATACGCAGTATTTT.

The chain joins TRBV19 to TRBJ1-1; D is ambiguous. Germline CDR1 LNHDA, CDR2 SQIVND (reference sequence). This CDR3 spans 15 amino acids. V was shortened by 5 bases and J by 1 base, with 14 bases between the two germline ends. For the CDR3, the DNA is TGTGCCAGTAGTCCTCCGAGGGTAGGGAACACTGAAGCTTTCTTT. Translation gives CASSPPRVGNTEAFF.

The genes are TRBV5-1 and TRBJ1-6, with 7 bases aligning to TRBD1. Unmatched junction bases numbered 12, after V lost 6 bases and J lost 9 bases. Germline values: CDR1 SGHRS, CDR2 YFSETQ. The CDR3 spans 15 residues. DNA of the CDR3: TGCGCCAGCAACCTAGAGGGGGCAAGGGGTTCACCCCTCCACTTT. It specifies CASNLEGARGSPLHF.

The rearrangement uses TRBV11-2 and TRBJ1-5; perhaps TRBD1 as D (6 bases). The V gene's germline CDR1 is SGHAT and CDR2 FQNNGV. The CDR3 covers 13 residues. V was shortened by 2 bases and J by 7 bases, with 9 bases between the two germline ends. In nucleotides, the CDR3 is TGTGCCAGCAGCTTAACAGGGAAGCAGCCCCAGCATTTT. Translation gives CASSLTGKQPQHF.

The J gene is TRBJ1-1, the V gene TRBV4-3; 8 positions agree with TRBD1. The CDR3 covers 16 residues. Germline-derived CDR1 and CDR2 are LGHNA and YSLEER. V lost 4 bases, J lost 0 bases, and 7 bases stayed unmatched. The CDR3 DNA follows: TGCGCCAGCAGCCCCTCCGCAGGGGGCATGAACACTGAAGCTTTCTTT. Translating it yields CASSPSAGGMNTEAFF.

The chain is built from TRBV11-2 and TRBJ2-5; D perhaps matches TRBD2 (5 bases). The J call is uncertain, as TRBJ2-7 better fits the DNA end. The CDR3 has 16 amino acids. Germline loops: CDR1 SGHAT, CDR2 FQNNGV. CDR3 nucleotides: TGTGCCAGCAGCAGCAAGGGCGGACTGGCCCGTGCCGAGCAGTACTTC. Protein sequence: CASSSKGGLARAEQYF.

The CDR3 DNA reads as TGTGCCAGCAGTGAAGAGGGCTACCTTATGAACAATGAGCAGTTCTTC. This encodes CASSEEGYLMNNEQFF. The rearrangement joins TRBV6-4 to TRBJ2-1; TRBD2 might be the D (5 bases). Looked up from germline, CDR1 is MRHNA and CDR2 is SNTAGT. The CDR3 runs to 16 residues. Between the trimmed V and J ends, which lost 3 bases and 5 bases, there was a span of 17 bases.

The CDR3 coding sequence is TGCGCCAGCAGCCCATTGGTTCTGGAGGGCCCAAACTATGGCTACACCTTC. Translating it yields CASSPLVLEGPNYGYTF. This chain uses TRBV5-1 with TRBJ1-2; the D is unclear. V gave up 4 bases and J gave up 2 bases, with 21 bases separating them. The CDR3 sequence is 17 residues long. CDR1 is SGHRS and CDR2 is YFSETQ in the germline V gene.

On this clone: Other DNA sequences in this sample translate to the same CDR3. The chain carries TRBV5-4 and TRBJ2-7; a possible D gene is TRBD2 (7 bases). The CDR3 is made up of 13 amino acids. The germline gives CDR1 SGHNT, CDR2 YYREEE (reference sequence). The V end lost 1 base, the J end lost 7 bases, and 12 bases lay between the germline ends. CDR3 in DNA: TGTGCCAGCAGCTTGCAAGGGGGGGATGAGCAGTACTTC. Protein: CASSLQGGDEQYF. Variable domain in full (rest from reference TRBV5-4 and TRBJ2-7): ETGVTQSPTHLIKTRGQQVTLRCSSQSGHNTVSWYQQALGQGPQFIFQYYREEENGRGNFPPRFSGLQFPNYSSELNVNALELDDSALYLCASSLQGGDEQYFGPGTRLTVT.

V usage is TRBV7-9 and J usage is TRBJ1-4; no firm D call. The CDR3 sequence is 15 residues long. V lost 2 bases, J lost 4 bases, and 11 bases lay in between. Germline V gene sequence: CDR1 SEHNR, CDR2 FQNEAQ (reference sequence). The CDR3 bases are TGTGCCAGCAGCTTAAGCCAGTCGGGTAATGAAAAACTGTTTTTT. It codes for CASSLSQSGNEKLFF.

The chain combines TRBV7-9 with TRBJ2-7; 8 nucleotides match TRBD1. The V gene's germline CDR1 is SEHNR and CDR2 FQNEAQ (reference sequence). This CDR3 comprises 14 residues. After removal of 4 bases from V and 1 base from J, the junction contained 3 bases not matched to a gene. CDR3 DNA: TGTGCCAGCAGCTATAGGACAGGGTCCTACGAGCAGTACTTC. It is translated as CASSYRTGSYEQYF.

This rearrangement joins TRBV18 to TRBJ1-2; 7 bases fit TRBD1. This CDR3 comprises 12 residues. Germline CDR1 and CDR2: KGHSH and LQKENI. Unmatched junction bases numbered 0, after V lost 5 bases and J lost 3 bases. CDR3 residues: CASSTGDYGYTF. CDR3 nucleotides: TGTGCCAGCTCAACAGGGGACTATGGCTACACCTTC.